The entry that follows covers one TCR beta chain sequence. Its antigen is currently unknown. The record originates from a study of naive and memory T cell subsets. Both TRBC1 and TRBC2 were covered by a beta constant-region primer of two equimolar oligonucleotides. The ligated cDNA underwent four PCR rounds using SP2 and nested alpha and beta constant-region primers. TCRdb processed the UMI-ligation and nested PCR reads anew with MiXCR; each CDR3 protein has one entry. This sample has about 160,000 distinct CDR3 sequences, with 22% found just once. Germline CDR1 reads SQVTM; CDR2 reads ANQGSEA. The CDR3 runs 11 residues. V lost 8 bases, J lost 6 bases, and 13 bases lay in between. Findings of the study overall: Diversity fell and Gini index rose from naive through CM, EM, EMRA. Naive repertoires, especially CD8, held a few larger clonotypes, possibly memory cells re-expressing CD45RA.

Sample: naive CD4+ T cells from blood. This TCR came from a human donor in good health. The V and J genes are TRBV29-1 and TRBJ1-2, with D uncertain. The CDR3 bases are TGCAGCTCCGATGTTCTAAATGGCTACACCTTC. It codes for CSSDVLNGYTF.